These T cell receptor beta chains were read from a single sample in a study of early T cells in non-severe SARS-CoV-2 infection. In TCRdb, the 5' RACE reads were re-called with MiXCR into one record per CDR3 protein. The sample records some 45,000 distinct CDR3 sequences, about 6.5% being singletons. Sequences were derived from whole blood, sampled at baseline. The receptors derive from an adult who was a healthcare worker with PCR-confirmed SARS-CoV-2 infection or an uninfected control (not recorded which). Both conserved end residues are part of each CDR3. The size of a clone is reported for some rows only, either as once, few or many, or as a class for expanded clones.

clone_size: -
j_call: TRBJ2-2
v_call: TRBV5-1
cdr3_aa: CASSLVQGRTGELFF

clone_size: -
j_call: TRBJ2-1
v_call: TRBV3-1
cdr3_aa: CASSQDRGLYNEQFF

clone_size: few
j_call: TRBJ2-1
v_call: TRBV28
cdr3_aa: CASSRVNGPYNEQFF

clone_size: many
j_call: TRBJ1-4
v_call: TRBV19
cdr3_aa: CATKGPTTNEKLFF

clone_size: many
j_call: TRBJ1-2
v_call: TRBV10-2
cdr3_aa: CASSEPGTGGGYGYTF

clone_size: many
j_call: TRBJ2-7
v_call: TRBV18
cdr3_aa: CASSSGLAKYEQYF

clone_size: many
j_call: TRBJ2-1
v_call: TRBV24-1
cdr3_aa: CATSEAGQLTYNEQFF

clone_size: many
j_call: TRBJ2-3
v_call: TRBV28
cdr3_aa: CASSWLGQKNTDTQYF

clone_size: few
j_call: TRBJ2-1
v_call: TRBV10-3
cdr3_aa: CAISESMDSSYNEQFF

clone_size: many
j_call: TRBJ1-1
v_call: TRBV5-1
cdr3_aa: CASSLSVYVGTEAFF

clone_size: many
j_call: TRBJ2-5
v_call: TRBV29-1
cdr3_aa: CSVGGIRETQYF

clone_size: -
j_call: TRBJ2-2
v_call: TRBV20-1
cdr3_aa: CSARVGLARNTGELFF

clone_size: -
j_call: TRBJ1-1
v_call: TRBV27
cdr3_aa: CASSLGRMNTEAFF

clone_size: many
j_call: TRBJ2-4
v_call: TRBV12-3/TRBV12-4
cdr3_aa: CASSLSISKNIQYF

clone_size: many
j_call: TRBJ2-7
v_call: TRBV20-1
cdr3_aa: CSVGGGRNEQYF

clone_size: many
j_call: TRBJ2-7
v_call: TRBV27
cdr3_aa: CASSLPTEGGSEQYF

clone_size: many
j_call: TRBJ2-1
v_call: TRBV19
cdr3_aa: CATEPGYNEQFF

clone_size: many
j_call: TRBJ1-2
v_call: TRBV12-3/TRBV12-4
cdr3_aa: CASSFEIYGYTF

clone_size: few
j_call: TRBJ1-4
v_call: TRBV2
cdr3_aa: CASKEGSTNEKLFF

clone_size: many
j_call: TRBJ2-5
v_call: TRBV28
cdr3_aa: CASSSGGGQETQYF